The T cell receptor beta chain described here comes from a study of CD8 T cells in Susac syndrome. Study-wide findings and caveats: The study admitted that it had a relatively small number of individuals in its TCR sequencing and HLA analysis.

V shed 0 bases and J shed 3 bases, with 16 bases lying between them. The CDR3 covers 18 residues. Germline assignment: CDR1 SGDLS and CDR2 YYNGEE. It was with random hexamers that 0.5 to 1 ug RNA was reverse transcribed. Amplification of TCR beta CDR3 by immunoSEQ multiplex PCR spanned 54 Vbeta and 13 Jbeta. TCRdb re-analysed the immunoSEQ multiplex PCR reads in MiXCR, keeping a single row per CDR3 protein. The sample has 150,000 to 160,000 distinct CDR3 sequences, 90% to 95% seen once. Comments on this clonotype: What it binds is not known.

TCR beta sequences were obtained from blood CD8+ and CD4+ T cells. Those who served as multiple sclerosis controls were treatment-naive patients with stable or active relapsing-remitting disease. This TCR was sampled from a human donor with multiple sclerosis. The chain recombines TRBV9 with TRBJ1-6; possibly TRBD1 for D (6 bases). Sequenced input: CD8+ T cells from PBMCs. In nucleotides, the CDR3 is TGTGCCAGCAGCGTAGCTTCTGAGGGGGAGGGCTATAATTCACCCCTCCACTTT. Amino acids: CASSVASEGEGYNSPLHF.